This record looks at one TCR beta chain sequence and its context. Its specific antigen is unknown. No much larger clone exists at a distance of one base, and base qualities are not known. Participants in the prospective study were enrolled through a virtual design, were aged roughly 18 to 100 years, and lived in roughly 24 United States geographic areas. To assign participants to cohorts, the prospective study relied on clinical history that participants themselves reported in a screening survey and a study questionnaire. Recovered participants in ImmuneRACE Cohort 3 were defined by two consecutive negative NP/OP PCR tests, clearance by a healthcare professional, or resolution of symptoms. In the prospective study, mobile phlebotomists collected whole blood, serum and a nasopharyngeal or oropharyngeal swab from each participant. Over a roughly two-month period, participants in the prospective study had the option of providing additional blood draws and questionnaires. Blood samples from the prospective study were shipped frozen or at room temperature prior to DNA extraction.

TCRbeta CDR3 regions were amplified from genomic DNA by means of the immunoSEQ Assay, a bias-controlled multiplex PCR. Under the source paper's analysis protocol: The number of nucleated cells in each sample was estimated by amplification of reference gene primers within the assay. To quantify the absolute abundance of each unique TCRbeta CDR3 rearrangement, sequence reads were collapsed and filtered. Productive Simpson clonality was computed per sample as the square root of Simpson's diversity index over productive rearrangements. In TCRdb, the immuneACCESS table is reduced to in-frame sequences with V and J assigned. These tables do not hold every clone; where another copy was compared, an unresolved V gene accounts for under half, and the others remain unexplained. The DNA was the basis for D and trimming; V, J and clone size are from that table. The sample includes fewer than 400,000 clones, with roughly 88% observed a single time. Of the sample, about 4.7% falls within the top ten clones.

The data were obtained in a study of blood T cell repertoires in COVID-19 (dated by TCRdb to 2019 to 2021). Context from the whole study: Samples covering the acute and convalescent phases of COVID-19 were provided by collaborators in the United States, Italy and Spain. Nearly every sample came with metadata listing a de-identified subject ID, COVID-19 status, age in years and sex. A freely available public database, intended as a resource for researchers studying the immune response to SARS-CoV-2, is where the repertoires were released. Where HLA class I and class II types were available, the types were taken from metadata supplied by the sample provider, not from assay-based typing. The material from the prospective study consisted of cDNA or gDNA derived from T cells, B-cell-depleted T cells, or PBMCs. Subjects who had been exposed to COVID-19, were actively infected with it, or had recovered from it provided the deeply sampled blood TCRbeta repertoires that made up the dataset. The samples were drawn from the first 160 participants of the ongoing ImmuneRACE study and from 1,254 subjects provided by 6 global collaborators.

Study-level results and caveats: Clinical and demographic metadata were provided uncurated, with the amount varying by source and participant.

Input material: PBMCs or T cells enriched from blood (not recorded which). This sequence originates from a man under 40 who had recovered from COVID-19.

The bases read TGTGCCAGCAGTCGGACAGGGGAGAACACCGGGGAGCTGTTTTTT. Translated, it reads CASSRTGENTGELFF. The chain is made from TRBV6-5 and TRBJ2-2, with 9 middle bases fitting TRBD1. The CDR3 spans 15 residues, from the cysteine through the phenylalanine. CDR3 DNA only is kept here, 45 bases in frame from base 1. CDR1 is given as MNHEY and CDR2 as SVGAGI, both from the germline V gene. For this chain, trimming is 5 bases at the V end and 1 base at the J end, and the number of junction bases without a gene match is 2.